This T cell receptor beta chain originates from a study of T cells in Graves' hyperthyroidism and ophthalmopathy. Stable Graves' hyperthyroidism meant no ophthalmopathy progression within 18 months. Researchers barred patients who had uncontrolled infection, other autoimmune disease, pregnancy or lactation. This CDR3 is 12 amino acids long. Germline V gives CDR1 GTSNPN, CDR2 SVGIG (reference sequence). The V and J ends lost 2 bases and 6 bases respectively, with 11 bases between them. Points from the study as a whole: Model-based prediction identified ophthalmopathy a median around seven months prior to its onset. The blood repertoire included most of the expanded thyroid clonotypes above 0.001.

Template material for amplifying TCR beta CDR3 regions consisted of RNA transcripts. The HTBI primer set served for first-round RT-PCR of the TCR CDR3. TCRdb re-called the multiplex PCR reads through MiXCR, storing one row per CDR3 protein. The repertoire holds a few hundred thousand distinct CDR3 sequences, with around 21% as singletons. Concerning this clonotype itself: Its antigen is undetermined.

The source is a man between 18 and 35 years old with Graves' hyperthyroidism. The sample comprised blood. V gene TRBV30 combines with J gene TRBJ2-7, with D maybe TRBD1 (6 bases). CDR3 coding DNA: TGTGCCTGGAGTCTGGACAGCCTCGAGCAGTACTTC. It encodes CAWSLDSLEQYF.